This entry lists 2 T cell receptor beta chains sequenced from one sample in a study of T cell responses to AZD1222 COVID-19 vaccine. Libraries were prepared by immunoSEQ multiplex PCR; TCRdb keeps only in-frame clonotypes and omits some of them. The repertoire consists of 100,000 to 150,000 clones, with around 89% occurring once and the leading ten covering roughly 6.9%. Sequences were derived from peripheral blood, sampled 28 days after the second AZD1222 dose. Receptors were obtained from an adult who received the AZD1222 COVID-19 vaccine.

The gene calls are TRBV2 and TRBJ2-2; D could derive from TRBD1 or TRBD2 (5 bases each). Germline V gene data show CDR1 as SNHLY and CDR2 as FYNNEI. V was clipped by 10 bases and J by 6 bases, with 12 bases between them. This CDR3 has 12 residues. CDR3 residues: CAIIVGAGELFF. The DNA for the CDR3 is TGTGCCATCATAGTGGGGGCCGGGGAGCTGTTTTTT.

The rearrangement links TRBV7-9 to TRBJ1-4, with D possibly being TRBD1 (5 bases). CDR1 is SEHNR, CDR2 FQNEAQ, per germline (reference sequence). V was clipped by 2 bases and J by 5 bases, with 12 bases between them. The CDR3 has 15 residues. CDR3 in amino acids: CASSLSGTANEKLFF. CDR3 sequence (DNA): TGTGCCAGCAGCTTATCCGGGACGGCGAATGAAAAACTGTTTTTT.